This T cell receptor (beta chain) was identified in a study of OX40 agonist ivuxolimab in advanced cancers. Study details: Two cutaneous melanoma patients and one hepatocellular carcinoma patient, three in all, had partial responses.

Findings and limits, study-wide: Low clonal expansion, among the lowest seen, marked partial responders at 0.1-3.0 mg/kg.

The germline CDR1 and CDR2 sequences are SGDLS and YYNGEE. The CDR3 has 15 residues. The J segment lost 0 bases and the V segment lost 3 bases, leaving 5 bases of the junction unmatched. With respect to this clone: What it binds is unknown.

Some clones are missing from TCRdb's copy, which holds only in-frame ones; the method was immunoSEQ multiplex PCR. The sample gives tens of thousands of clones, around nine tenths of which show up once; 2% to 3% is in the top ten. The V and J genes are TRBV9 and TRBJ1-1; 7 bases line up with TRBD1. The clonotype comes from an adult with an advanced solid tumor such as melanoma, head and neck, liver or kidney cancer. Sequences were derived from CD4+ or CD8+ T cells sorted from blood, sampled in a trial of the OX40 agonist ivuxolimab. The CDR3 loop reads CASSGTGTVNTEAFF. In DNA form, the CDR3 reads TGTGCCAGCAGCGGGACCGGGACAGTGAACACTGAAGCTTTCTTT.